This T cell receptor (beta chain) was captured by sequencing in a study of spatial heterogeneity in lung cancer. TCRdb itself ran the 5' RACE reads through MiXCR, one entry per CDR3 protein. The sample consists of some 80,000 distinct CDR3 sequences, 7.5% to 9.5% of them appearing once. This clonotype was detected many times. CDR1 is SGHDT, CDR2 YYEEEE, per germline. Losses at the gene ends were 2 bases for V and 2 bases for J; bases not matched to a gene: 12. The CDR3 is 18 amino acids. Documented time point: sample taken at primary tumor resection. Material for sequencing was whole RNA from tumor, nontumor lung or frozen PBMC, left unsorted.

This specimen consisted of PBMCs, obtained at surgery. The source of this sequence is a male donor with early-stage non-small cell lung cancer. The chain combines TRBV5-6 with TRBJ2-3, with TRBD1 matching 9 bases. For the CDR3, the DNA is TGTGCCAGCAGCTTACAAGCAGGACAGGGGATTGTCACAGATACGCAGTATTTT. It yields the protein CASSLQAGQGIVTDTQYF.